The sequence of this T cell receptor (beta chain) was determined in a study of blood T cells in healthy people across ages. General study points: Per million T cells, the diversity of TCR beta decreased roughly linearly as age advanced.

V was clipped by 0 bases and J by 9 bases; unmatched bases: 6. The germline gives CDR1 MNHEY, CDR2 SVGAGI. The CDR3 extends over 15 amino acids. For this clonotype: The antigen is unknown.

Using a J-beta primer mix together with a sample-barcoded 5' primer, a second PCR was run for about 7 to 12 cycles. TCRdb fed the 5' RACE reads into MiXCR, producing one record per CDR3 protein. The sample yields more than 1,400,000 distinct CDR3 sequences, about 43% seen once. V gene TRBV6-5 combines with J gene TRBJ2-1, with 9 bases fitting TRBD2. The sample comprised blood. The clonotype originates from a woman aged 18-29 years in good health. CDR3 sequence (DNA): TGTGCCAGCAGTTACTCTAGCGGGGGTGCGAGTGAGCAGTTCTTC. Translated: CASSYSSGGASEQFF.